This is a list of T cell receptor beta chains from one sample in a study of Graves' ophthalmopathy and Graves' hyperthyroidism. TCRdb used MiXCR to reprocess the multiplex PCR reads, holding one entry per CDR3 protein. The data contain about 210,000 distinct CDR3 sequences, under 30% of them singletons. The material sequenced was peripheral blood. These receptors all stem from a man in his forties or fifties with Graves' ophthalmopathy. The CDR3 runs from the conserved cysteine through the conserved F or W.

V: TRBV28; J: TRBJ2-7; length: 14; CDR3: CATLGQGNNYEQYF
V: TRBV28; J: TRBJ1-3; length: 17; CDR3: CASSLSQAGASGNTIYF
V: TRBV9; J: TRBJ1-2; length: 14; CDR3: CASSVEAGENGYTF
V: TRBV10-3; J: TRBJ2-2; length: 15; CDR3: CAISSASGSTGELFF
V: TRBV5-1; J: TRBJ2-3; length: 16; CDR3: CASSLDPVTSTDTQYF
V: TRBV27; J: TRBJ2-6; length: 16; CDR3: CASSYQQGAGANVLTF
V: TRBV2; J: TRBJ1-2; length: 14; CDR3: CASRPGRQFYGYTF
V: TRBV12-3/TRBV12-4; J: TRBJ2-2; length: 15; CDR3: CASSPRDTNTGELFF
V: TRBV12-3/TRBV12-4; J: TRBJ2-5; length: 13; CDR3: CASSLATRETQYF
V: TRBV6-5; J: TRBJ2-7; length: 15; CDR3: CASSTTSGSAYEQYF
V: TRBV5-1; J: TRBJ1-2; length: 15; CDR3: CASSLDRALPYGYTF
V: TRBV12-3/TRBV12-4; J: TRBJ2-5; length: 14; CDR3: CASRPKMYQETQYF
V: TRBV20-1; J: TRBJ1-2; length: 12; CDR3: CSAYGQSYGYTF
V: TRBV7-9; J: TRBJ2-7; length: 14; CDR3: CASSSRDSRYEQYF
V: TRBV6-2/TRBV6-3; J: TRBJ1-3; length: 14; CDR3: CASNPDSSGNTIYF
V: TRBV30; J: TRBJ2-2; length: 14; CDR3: CAWLPGGNTGELFF
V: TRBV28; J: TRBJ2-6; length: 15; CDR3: CASSLWSSGANVLTF
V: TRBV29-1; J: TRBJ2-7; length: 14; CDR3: CSVGTSGRPYEQYF
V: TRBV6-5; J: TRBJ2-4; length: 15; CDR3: CASSYSGVTKNIQYF
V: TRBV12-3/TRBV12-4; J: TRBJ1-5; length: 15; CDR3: CAGSLGHGGNQPQHF
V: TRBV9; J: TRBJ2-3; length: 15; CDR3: CASSVRASATDTQYF
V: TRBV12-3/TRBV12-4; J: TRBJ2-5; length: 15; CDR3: CASSLDRDMRETQYF
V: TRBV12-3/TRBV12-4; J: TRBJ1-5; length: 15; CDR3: CASSPTGDTAQPQHF
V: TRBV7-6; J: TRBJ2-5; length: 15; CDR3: CASSFSGSKGVTQYF
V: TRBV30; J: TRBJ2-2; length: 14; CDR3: CAWTGTSLTGELFF
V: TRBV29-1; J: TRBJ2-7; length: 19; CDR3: CSVVGVRDRGTSGTYEQYF
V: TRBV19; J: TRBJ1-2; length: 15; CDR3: CASTRRGDANYGYTF
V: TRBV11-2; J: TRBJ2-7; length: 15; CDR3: CASSPGTGGGYEQYF
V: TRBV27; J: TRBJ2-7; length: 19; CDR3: CASRRDRGFSSGGTYEQYF
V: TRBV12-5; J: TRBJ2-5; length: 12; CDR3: CASGQSQETQYF
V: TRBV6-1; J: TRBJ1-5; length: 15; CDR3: CASSPRTGGNQPQHF
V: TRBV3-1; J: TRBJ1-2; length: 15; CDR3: CASSQDLGRADGYTF
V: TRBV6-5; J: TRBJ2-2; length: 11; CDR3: CASSSLGELFF
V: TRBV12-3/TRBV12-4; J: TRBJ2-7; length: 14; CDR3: CASSPGTGEDEQYF
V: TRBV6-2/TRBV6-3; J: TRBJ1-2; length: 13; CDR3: CASSLIDGYGYTF
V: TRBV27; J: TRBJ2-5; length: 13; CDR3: CASSLDGQQPQYF
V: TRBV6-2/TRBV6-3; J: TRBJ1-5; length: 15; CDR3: CASSQGTTIYQPQHF
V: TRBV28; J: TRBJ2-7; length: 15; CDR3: CASRPQTGGVYEQYF
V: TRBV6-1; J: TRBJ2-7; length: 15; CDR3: CASSERTGFTYEQYF
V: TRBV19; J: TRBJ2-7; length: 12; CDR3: CASRGPLSEQYF
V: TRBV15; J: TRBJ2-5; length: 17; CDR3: CATSRDFPDRGLETQYF
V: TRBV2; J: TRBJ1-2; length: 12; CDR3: CASSLANYGYTF
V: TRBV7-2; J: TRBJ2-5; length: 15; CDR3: CASSPRTSGTETQYF
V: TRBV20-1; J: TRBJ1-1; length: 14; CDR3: CSAGGGTGNTEAFF
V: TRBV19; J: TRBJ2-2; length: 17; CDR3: CASSMGLRGPGTGELFF
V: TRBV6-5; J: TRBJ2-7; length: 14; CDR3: CASSYGGGDHEQYF
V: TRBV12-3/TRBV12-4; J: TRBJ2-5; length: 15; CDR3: CASSFDDRSQETQYF
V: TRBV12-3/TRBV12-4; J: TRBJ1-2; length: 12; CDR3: CASSDRGGGYTF